This T cell receptor beta chain was sequenced for a study of cytomegalovirus exposure and HLA in healthy donors. The study, taken as a whole, reports: The authors listed approximately 160 TCR beta chains as cytomegalovirus-associated. Serostatus for CMV was the only available immune exposure information.

Germline CDR1 and CDR2: SGHDT and YYEEEE. This CDR3 is 12 amino acids long. Trimming cost V 4 bases and J 2 bases, with 6 bases left between them. 60 Vbeta and 13 Jbeta primers were used in PCR. Some clones are missing from TCRdb's copy, which holds only in-frame ones; the method was immunoSEQ multiplex PCR. The sample has about 270,000 clones, 72% seen once. This clone has a handful of counts. Antigen: not known. The V gene is TRBV5-6, the J gene TRBJ1-2; a weak D match, TRBD1 (5 bases). This clonotype was sampled from a female donor in good health and CMV-seronegative. The sample taken for sequencing was PBMCs. The DNA of the CDR3 is TGTGCCAGCAGCCCAGGGAACTATGGCTACACCTTC. It yields the protein CASSPGNYGYTF.